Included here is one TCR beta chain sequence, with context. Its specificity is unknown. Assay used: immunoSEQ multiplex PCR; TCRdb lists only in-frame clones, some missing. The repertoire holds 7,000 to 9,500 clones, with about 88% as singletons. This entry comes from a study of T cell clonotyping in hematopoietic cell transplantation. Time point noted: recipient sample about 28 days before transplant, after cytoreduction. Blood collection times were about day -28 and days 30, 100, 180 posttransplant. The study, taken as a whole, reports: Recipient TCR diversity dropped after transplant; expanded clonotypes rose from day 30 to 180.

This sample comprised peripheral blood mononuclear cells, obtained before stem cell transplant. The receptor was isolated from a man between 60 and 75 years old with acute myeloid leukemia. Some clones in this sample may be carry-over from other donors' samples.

DNA for the CDR3: TGTGCCAGCAGCTATGAACAGGGGGTTCACAGATTCTATGGCTACACCTTC. This codes for CASSYEQGVHRFYGYTF. This rearrangement joins TRBV2 to TRBJ1-2; 8 positions agree with TRBD1. In germline, CDR1 is SNHLY, CDR2 FYNNEI. Trimming cost V 6 bases and J 4 bases; bases outside gene matches: 16. CDR3 length equals 17 residues.